This T cell receptor (beta chain) was sequenced during a study of blood T cell repertoires in COVID-19 (dated by TCRdb to the early 2020s). Study-level background: Samples covering the acute and convalescent phases of COVID-19 were provided by collaborators in the United States, Italy and Spain. The material from the prospective study consisted of cDNA or gDNA derived from T cells, B-cell-depleted T cells, or PBMCs. The dataset comprised deeply sampled blood TCRbeta repertoires from subjects exposed to, actively infected with, or recovered from COVID-19. The repertoires were released in a freely available public database intended as a resource for research on the immune response to SARS-CoV-2. The samples were drawn from the first 160 participants of the ongoing ImmuneRACE study and from roughly 1,300 subjects provided by 6 global collaborators. The sample metadata nearly always contained a de-identified subject ID, COVID-19 status, age in years and sex. Where HLA class I and class II types were available, the types were taken from metadata supplied by the sample provider, not from assay-based typing.

Beyond this particular receptor, the publication reports: How much clinical and demographic metadata was included differed by source and by participant, and the metadata was provided uncurated.

The collaborating institutions used their own protocols to collect whole blood in K2EDTA tubes. Collaborator samples were shipped for TCRbeta analysis as frozen whole blood, isolated PBMCs, or DNA extracted from either sample type. In the case of this clone: Its antigen is not yet known. Base qualities are not at hand, and no much larger clone is one base apart.

TCRbeta CDR3 regions were amplified from genomic DNA using the immunoSEQ Assay, a bias-controlled multiplex PCR. Per the source publication's procedure: Nucleated cell counts per sample were estimated from amplification of reference gene primers within the assay. To quantify the absolute abundance of each unique TCRbeta CDR3 rearrangement, sequence reads were collapsed and filtered. For each sample, productive Simpson clonality was calculated as the square root of Simpson's diversity index across productive rearrangements. The table comes from immuneACCESS by way of TCRdb, which keeps in-frame sequences with V and J called. Part of the clones is missing from these tables; in studies checked, under half for an unresolved V gene and the rest for unknown reasons. From that table come the V and J calls and clone size; the DNA was used to work out D and trimming. The sample records some 100,000 clones, about 90% of which are singletons. The ten biggest clones cover over 7% of the sample.

This TCR derives from a human donor in a cohort sampled during active COVID-19. Source material: peripheral blood.

In nucleotides, the sequence is TGCAGCGCCCGACTAGCGGGAGCCTACGAGCAGTACTTC. It codes for CSARLAGAYEQYF. The chain joins TRBV29-1 to TRBJ2-7, and 12 junctional nucleotides match TRBD2. For CDR1 and CDR2, the germline V gene lists SQVTM and ANQGSEA. The CDR3 holds 13 amino acids from the cysteine to the phenylalanine. The kept DNA is CDR3 alone, 39 bases in frame from the first base. V has 7 bases trimmed and J has 2 bases trimmed; junction bases matching no gene number 3.